This entry concerns a single TCR beta chain. This sample was taken from a study of blood T cell repertoires in COVID-19. For the study at large: Collection of acute and convalescent COVID-19 samples took place in the United States, Italy and Spain.

The CDR3 is made up of 15 amino acids. Looked up from germline, CDR1 is SNHLY and CDR2 is FYNNEI. Trimming at V came to 6 bases and at J to 2 bases, leaving 6 bases not matched to a gene. In the authors' workflow: How many nucleated cells were present was estimated from reference gene primer amplification. Libraries were prepared by immunoSEQ multiplex PCR; TCRdb keeps only in-frame clonotypes and omits some of them. The D gene and trimming were derived from the DNA, and the V and J assignments and clone size from that table. In the table there are 120,000 or so clones, around four fifths of which are singletons.

The chain links TRBV2 to TRBJ1-5; 8 positions match TRBD1. The material sequenced was peripheral blood. The origin of this receptor is a human donor in a cohort sampled during active COVID-19. The CDR3: CASRGTGQGNQPQHF. CDR3 in DNA: TGTGCCAGCAGGGGGACAGGTCAGGGCAATCAGCCCCAGCATTTT.